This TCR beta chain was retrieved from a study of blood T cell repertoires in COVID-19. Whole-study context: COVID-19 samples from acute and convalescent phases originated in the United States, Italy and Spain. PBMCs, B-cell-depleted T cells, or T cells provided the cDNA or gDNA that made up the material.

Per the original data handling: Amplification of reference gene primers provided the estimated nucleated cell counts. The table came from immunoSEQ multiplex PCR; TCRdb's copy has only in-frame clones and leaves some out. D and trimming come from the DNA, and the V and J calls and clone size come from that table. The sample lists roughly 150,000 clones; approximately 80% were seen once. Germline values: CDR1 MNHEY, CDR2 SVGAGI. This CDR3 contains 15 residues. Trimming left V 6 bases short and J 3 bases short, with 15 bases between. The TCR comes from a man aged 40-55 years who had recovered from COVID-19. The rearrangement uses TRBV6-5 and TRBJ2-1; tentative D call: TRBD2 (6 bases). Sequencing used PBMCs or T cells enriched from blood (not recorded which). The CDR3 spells CASRAGTSNYNEQFF. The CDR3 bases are TGTGCCAGCAGAGCAGGGACTTCCAACTACAATGAGCAGTTCTTC.